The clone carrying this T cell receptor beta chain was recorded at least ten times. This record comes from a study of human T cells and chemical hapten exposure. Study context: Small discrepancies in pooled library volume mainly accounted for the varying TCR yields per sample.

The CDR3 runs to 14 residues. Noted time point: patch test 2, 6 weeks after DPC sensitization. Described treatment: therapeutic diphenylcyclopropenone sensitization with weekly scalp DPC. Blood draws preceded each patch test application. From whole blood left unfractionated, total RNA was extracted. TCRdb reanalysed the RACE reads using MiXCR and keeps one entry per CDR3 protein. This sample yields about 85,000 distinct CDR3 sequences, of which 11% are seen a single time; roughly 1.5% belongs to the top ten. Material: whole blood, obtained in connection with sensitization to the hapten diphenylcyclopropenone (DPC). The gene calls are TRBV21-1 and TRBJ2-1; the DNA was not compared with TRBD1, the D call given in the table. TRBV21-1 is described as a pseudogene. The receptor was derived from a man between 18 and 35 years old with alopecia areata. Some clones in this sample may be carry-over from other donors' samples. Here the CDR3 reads CASSTGGDYNEQFF. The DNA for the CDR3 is TGTGCCAGCTCCACAGGGGGGGACTACAATGAGCAGTTCTTC.